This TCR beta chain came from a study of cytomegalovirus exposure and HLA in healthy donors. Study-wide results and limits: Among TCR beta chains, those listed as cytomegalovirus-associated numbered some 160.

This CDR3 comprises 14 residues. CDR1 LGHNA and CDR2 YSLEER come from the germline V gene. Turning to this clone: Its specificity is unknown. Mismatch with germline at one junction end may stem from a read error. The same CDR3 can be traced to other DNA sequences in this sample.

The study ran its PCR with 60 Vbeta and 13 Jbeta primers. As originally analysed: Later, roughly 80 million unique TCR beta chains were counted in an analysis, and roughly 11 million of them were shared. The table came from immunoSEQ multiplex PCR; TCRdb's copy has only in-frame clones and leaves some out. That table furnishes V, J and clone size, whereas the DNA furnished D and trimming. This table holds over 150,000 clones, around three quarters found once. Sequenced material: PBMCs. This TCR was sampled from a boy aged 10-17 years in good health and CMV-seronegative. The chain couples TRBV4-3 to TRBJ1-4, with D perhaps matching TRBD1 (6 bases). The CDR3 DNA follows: TGCGCCAGCAGTCAAGGCCAGGGGAATGAAAAACTGTTTTTT. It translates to CASSQGQGNEKLFF.